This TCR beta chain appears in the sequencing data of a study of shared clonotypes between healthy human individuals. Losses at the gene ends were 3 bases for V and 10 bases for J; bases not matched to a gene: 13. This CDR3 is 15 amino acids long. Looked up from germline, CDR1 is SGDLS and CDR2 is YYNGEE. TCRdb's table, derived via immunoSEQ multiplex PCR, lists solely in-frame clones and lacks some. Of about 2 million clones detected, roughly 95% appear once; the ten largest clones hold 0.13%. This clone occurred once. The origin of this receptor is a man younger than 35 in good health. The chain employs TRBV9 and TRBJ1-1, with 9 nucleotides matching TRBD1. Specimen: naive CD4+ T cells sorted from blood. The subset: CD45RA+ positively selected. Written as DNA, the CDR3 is TGTGCCAGCAGCGCCGACGGACAGGGGACGAAAAGAGCTTTCTTT. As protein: CASSADGQGTKRAFF. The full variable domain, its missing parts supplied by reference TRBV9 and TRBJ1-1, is DSGVTQTPKHLITATGQRVTLRCSPRSGDLSVYWYQQSLDQGLQFLIQYYNGEERAKGNILERFSAQQFPDLHSELNLSSLELGDSALYFCASSADGQGTKRAFFGQGTRLTVV.